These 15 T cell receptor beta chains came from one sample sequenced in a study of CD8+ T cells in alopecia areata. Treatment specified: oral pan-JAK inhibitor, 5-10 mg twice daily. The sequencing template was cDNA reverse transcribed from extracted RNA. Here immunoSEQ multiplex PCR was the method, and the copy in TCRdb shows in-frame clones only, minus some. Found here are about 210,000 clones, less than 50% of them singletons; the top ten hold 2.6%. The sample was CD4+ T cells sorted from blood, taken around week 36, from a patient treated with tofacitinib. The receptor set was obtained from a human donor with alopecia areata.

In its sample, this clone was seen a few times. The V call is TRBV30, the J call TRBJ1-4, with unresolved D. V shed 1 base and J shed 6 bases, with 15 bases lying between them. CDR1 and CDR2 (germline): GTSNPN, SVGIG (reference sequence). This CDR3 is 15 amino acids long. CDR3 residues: CAWSAFNGPHEKLFF. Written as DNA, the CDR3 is TGTGCCTGGAGTGCCTTCAACGGACCCCATGAAAAACTGTTTTTT.

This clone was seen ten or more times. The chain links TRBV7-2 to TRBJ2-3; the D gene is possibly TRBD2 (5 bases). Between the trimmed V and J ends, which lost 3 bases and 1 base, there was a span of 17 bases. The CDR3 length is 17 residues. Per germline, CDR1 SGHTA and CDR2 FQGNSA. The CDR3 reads CASSFFHLASGTDTQYF. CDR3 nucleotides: TGTGCCAGCAGCTTTTTTCACCTAGCCTCGGGCACAGATACGCAGTATTTT.

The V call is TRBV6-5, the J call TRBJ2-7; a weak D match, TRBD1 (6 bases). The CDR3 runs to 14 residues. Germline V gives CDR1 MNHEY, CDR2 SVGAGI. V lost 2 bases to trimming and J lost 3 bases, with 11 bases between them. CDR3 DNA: TGTGCCAGCAGTTACACAGGGCCACTCTACGAGCAGTACTTC. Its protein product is CASSYTGPLYEQYF.

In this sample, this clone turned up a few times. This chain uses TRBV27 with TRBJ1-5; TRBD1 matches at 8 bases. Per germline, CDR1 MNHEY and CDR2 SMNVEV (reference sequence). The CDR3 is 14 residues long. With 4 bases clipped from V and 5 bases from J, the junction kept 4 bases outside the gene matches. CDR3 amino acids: CASSSGQGDQPQHF. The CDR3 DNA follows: TGTGCCAGCAGTTCTGGACAGGGTGATCAGCCCCAGCATTTT.

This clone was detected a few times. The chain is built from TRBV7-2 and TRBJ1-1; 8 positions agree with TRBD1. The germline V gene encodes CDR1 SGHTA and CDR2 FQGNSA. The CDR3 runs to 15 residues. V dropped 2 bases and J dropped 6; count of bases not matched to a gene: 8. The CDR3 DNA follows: TGTGCCAGCAGCTTATTGAACAGGGGGATGTCTGAAGCTTTCTTT. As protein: CASSLLNRGMSEAFF.

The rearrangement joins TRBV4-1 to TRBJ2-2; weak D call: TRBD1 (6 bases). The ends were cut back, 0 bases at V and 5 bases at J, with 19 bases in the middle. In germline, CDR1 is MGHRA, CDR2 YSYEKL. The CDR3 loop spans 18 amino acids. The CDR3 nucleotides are TGCGCCAGCAGCCAAGATAAGCACAGGGCCTTAGGAACCGGGGAGCTGTTTTTT. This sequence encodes CASSQDKHRALGTGELFF.

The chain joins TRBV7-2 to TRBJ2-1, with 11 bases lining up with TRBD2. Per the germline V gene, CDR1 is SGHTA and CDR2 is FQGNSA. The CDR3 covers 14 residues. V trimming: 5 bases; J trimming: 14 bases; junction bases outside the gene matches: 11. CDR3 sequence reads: CASSPGLSGRGEFF. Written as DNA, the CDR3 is TGTGCCAGCAGCCCTGGGCTTAGCGGGAGGGGGGAGTTCTTC.

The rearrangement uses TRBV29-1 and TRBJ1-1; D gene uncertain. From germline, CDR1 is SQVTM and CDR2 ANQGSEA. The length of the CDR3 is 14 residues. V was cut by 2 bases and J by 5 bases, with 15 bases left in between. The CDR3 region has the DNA TGCAGCGTTGAAATCCCCCGGTTGGGGACTGAAGCTTTCTTT. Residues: CSVEIPRLGTEAFF.

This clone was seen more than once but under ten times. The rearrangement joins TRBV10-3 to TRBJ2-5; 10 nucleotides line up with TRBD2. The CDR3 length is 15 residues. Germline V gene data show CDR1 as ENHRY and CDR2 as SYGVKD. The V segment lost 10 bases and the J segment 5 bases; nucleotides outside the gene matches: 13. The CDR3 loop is CARSPEASGSETQYF. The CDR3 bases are TGTGCCAGATCTCCCGAGGCTAGCGGGAGTGAGACCCAGTACTTC.

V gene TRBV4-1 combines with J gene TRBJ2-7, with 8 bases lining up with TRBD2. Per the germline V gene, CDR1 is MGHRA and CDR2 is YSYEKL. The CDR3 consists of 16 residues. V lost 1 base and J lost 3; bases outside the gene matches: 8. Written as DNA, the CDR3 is TGCGCCAGCAGCCAAGTCGGGGGGGGTACGGGCTACGAGCAGTACTTC. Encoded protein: CASSQVGGGTGYEQYF.

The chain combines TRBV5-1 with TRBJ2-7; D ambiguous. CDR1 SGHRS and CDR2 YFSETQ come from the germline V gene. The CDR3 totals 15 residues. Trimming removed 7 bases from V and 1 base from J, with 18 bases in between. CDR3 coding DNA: TGCGCCAGCGCCCTCCCTGTCATAAGGTCCTACGAGCAGTACTTC. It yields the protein CASALPVIRSYEQYF.

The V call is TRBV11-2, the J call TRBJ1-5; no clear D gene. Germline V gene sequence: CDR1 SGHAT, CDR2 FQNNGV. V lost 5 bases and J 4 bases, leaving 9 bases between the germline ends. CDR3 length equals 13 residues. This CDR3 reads CASSRAFNQPQHF. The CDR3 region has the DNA TGTGCCAGCAGCCGGGCTTTTAATCAGCCCCAGCATTTT.

The CDR3, as DNA: TGTGCCAGCAGTCCGGGACGCTCGGGCACTGAAGCTTTCTTT. As protein: CASSPGRSGTEAFF. The chain recombines TRBV7-9 with TRBJ1-1; a possible D gene is TRBD1 (5 bases). The CDR3 is 14 residues long. V was pared by 6 bases and J by 4 bases, with 15 bases between. The germline V gene has CDR1 SEHNR and CDR2 FQNEAQ (reference sequence).

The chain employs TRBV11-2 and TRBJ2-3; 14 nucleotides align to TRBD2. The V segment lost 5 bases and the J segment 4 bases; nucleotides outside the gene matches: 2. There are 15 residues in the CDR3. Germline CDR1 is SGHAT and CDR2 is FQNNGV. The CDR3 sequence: CASSPGLAGADTQYF. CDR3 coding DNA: TGTGCCAGCAGCCCGGGACTAGCGGGAGCAGATACGCAGTATTTT.

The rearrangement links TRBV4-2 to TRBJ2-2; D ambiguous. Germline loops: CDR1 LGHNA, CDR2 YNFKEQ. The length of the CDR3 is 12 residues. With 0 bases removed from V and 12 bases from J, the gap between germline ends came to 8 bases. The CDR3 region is CASSQDLGQLFF. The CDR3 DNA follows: TGTGCCAGCAGCCAAGATCTTGGTCAGCTGTTTTTT.